This T cell receptor beta chain was identified in a study of human T cells and chemical hapten exposure. Time point described: patch test 2, 6 weeks after DPC sensitization. Treatment denoted: therapeutic diphenylcyclopropenone sensitization with weekly scalp DPC. It was from unfractionated whole blood that total RNA was extracted. TCRdb passed the RACE reads through MiXCR, listing each CDR3 protein once. The repertoire holds about 55,000 distinct CDR3 sequences, 7.5% to 10% seen once, with around 1.6% in the top ten. Germline V gene sequence: CDR1 MDHEN, CDR2 SYDVKM. The J segment lost 4 bases and the V segment lost 4 bases, leaving 6 bases of the junction unmatched. CDR3 length equals 15 residues.

This chain uses TRBV28 with TRBJ2-7; the match to TRBD1 covers 11 bases. This receptor was obtained from a woman aged 45-59 years with alopecia areata. Some clones in this sample may be carry-over from other donors' samples. Sequencing was performed on whole blood, taken in connection with sensitization to the hapten diphenylcyclopropenone (DPC). The CDR3 coding sequence is TGTGCCAGCAGTTCAACCGGGACAGGGGGGTACGAGCAGTACTTC. It specifies CASSSTGTGGYEQYF.